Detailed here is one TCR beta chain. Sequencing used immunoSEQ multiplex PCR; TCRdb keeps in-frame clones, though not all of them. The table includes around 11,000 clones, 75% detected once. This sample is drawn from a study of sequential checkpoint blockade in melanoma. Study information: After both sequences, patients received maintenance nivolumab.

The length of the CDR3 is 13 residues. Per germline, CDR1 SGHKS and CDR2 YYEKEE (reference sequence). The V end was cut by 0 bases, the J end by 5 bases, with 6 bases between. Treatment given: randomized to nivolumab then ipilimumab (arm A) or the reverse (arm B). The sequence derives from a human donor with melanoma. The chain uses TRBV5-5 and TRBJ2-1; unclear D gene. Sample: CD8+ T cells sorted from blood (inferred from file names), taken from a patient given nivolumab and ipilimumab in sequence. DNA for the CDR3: TGTGCCAGCAGCTTGGGAGCCAACAATGAGCAGTTCTTC. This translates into CASSLGANNEQFF.